The 9 T cell receptor beta chains below come from one sample, sequenced in a study of read filtering for tumor transcriptome and immune sequencing. From approximately 430 ng of RNA, a library with molecular barcoded alpha/delta and beta/gamma adaptors was made. TCRdb re-analysed the reads in MiXCR, keeping a single row per CDR3 protein. The table has roughly 93,000 distinct CDR3 sequences, roughly a fifth seen once. Sequencing was performed on a population of CD138-negative cells sorted from bone marrow. These receptor sequences come from a donor aged 40 or over with multiple myeloma.

This clonotype came up a few times. The chain combines TRBV20-1 with TRBJ2-5; either TRBD1 or TRBD2 may supply D (6 bases each). The V end was cut by 7 bases, the J end by 4 bases, with 19 bases between. The CDR3 sequence is 14 residues long. Germline CDR1 DFQATT, CDR2 SNEGSKA (reference sequence). The CDR3 nucleotides read TGCAGTGAGAGGGTGGGGGGCAGCGGAGAGACCCAGTACTTC. It translates to CSERVGGSGETQYF.

This clonotype was observed a handful of times. The chain is built from TRBV9 and TRBJ2-3; D remains ambiguous. Germline V gene lookup returns CDR1 SGDLS and CDR2 YYNGEE. This CDR3 comprises 16 residues. With 4 bases removed from V and 2 bases from J, the gap between germline ends came to 17 bases. The chain's CDR3 is CASSPSVGPPTDTQYF. DNA for the CDR3: TGTGCCAGCAGCCCAAGCGTTGGTCCTCCCACAGATACGCAGTATTTT. Full variable domain (rest looked up from reference TRBV9 and TRBJ2-3): DSGVTQTPKHLITATGQRVTLRCSPRSGDLSVYWYQQSLDQGLQFLIQYYNGEERAKGNILERFSAQQFPDLHSELNLSSLELGDSALYFCASSPSVGPPTDTQYFGPGTRLTVL.

At least ten counts were recorded for this clonotype. The rearrangement uses TRBV7-9 and TRBJ2-5, with D unclear. Trimming pared 1 base from V and 5 bases from J, leaving 17 bases between. Germline V gives CDR1 SEHNR, CDR2 FQNEAQ (reference sequence). The CDR3 covers 16 residues. CDR3 sequence reads: CASSLEDWAGPETQYF. The CDR3 DNA reads TGTGCCAGCAGCTTAGAAGATTGGGCAGGTCCGGAGACCCAGTACTTC.

A note on this clonotype: This sequence may be a read error, since a much larger clone differs from it by one base. CDR3 region: CASGSAGEGGNTEAFF. CDR3 bases: TGTGCCAGCGGTTCCGCGGGAGAAGGGGGGAACACTGAAGCTTTCTTT. The gene calls are TRBV27 and TRBJ1-1; tentatively, D is TRBD1 (6 bases). This CDR3 region has 16 residues. CDR1 MNHEY and CDR2 SMNVEV come from the germline V gene (reference sequence). V dropped 8 bases and J dropped 1 base, with 20 bases sitting between them.

V usage is TRBV12-5 and J usage is TRBJ2-2; 9 nucleotides align to TRBD1. V dropped 5 bases and J dropped 5; count of bases not matched to a gene: 6. CDR1 LGHNT and CDR2 FRNRAP come from the germline V gene. This CDR3 contains 15 residues. The CDR3 protein is CASGQGQGRTGELFF. For the CDR3, the DNA is TGTGCTAGTGGTCAAGGACAGGGGAGAACCGGGGAGCTGTTTTTT.

This clonotype was recorded at least ten times. The J gene is TRBJ1-1, the V gene TRBV7-2; TRBD1 might be the D (5 bases). CDR1 and CDR2 from the germline V gene are SGHTA and FQGNSA. The CDR3 has 13 amino acids. The V end was cut by 2 bases, the J end by 5 bases, with 9 bases between. CDR3 sequence: CASSLTRQTEAFF. For the CDR3, the DNA is TGTGCCAGCAGCTTAACCAGACAGACTGAAGCTTTCTTT.

As concerns this clonotype: A read error may account for a junction end that differs from germline. V and J are TRBV5-1 and TRBJ1-1; 7 bases are a match to TRBD1. This CDR3 has 14 amino acids. Germline loops: CDR1 SGHRS, CDR2 YFSETQ. This CDR3 reads CASSLGDRNTEALF. Here the CDR3 DNA reads TGCGCCAGCAGCTTGGGGGACAGAAACACTGAAGCTCTCTTT.

Notes on this clonotype: A much larger clone lies a single base off, so this may be a read error. This likely comes from a read error, as the CDR3 has no conserved phenylalanine or tryptophan at its end. The chain recombines TRBV28 with TRBJ2-5; 13 bases are a match to TRBD2. The CDR3 is 17 residues long. V trimming: 6 bases; J trimming: 0 bases; junction bases outside the gene matches: 7. CDR1 and CDR2 from the germline V gene are MDHEN and SYDVKM. The CDR3 bases are TGTGCCAGCAGGAAACTAGCGGGGGGGCCGTACCAAGAGACCCAGTACCTC. It is translated as CASRKLAGGPYQETQYL.

The J gene is TRBJ2-4, the V gene TRBV6-1; TRBD2 is a possible D gene (5 bases). The germline CDR1 and CDR2 sequences are MNHNS and SASEGT. This CDR3 is built from 14 residues. Between the trimmed V and J ends, which lost 5 bases and 8 bases, there was a span of 16 bases. CDR3 nucleotide sequence: TGTGCCAGCAGTCCGCCGGGGATCTCGGACATTCAGTACTTC. Protein: CASSPPGISDIQYF.